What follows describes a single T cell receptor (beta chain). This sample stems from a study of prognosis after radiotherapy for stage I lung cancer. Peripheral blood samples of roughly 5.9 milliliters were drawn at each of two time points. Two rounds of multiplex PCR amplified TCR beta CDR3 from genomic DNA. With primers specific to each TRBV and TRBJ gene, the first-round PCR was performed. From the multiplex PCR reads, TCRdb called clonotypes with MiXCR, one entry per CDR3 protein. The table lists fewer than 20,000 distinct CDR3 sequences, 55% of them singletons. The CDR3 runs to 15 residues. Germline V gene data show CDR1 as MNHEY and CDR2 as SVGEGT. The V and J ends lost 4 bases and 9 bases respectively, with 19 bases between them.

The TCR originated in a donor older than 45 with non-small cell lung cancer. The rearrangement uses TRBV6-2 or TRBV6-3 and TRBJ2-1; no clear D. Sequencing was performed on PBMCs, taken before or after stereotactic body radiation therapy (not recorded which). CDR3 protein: CASSSLRPPGSEQFF. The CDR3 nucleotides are TGTGCCAGCAGTTCTCTCAGACCCCCCGGTAGTGAGCAGTTCTTC.